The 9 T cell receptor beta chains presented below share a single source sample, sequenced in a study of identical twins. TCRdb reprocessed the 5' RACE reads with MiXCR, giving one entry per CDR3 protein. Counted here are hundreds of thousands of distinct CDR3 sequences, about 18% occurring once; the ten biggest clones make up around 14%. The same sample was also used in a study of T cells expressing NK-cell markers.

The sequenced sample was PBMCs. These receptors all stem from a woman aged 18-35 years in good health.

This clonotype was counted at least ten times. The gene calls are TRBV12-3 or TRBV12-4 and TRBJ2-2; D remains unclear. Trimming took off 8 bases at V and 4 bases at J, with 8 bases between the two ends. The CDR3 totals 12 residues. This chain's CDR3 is CASRSFTGELFF. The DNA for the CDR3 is TGTGCCAGCCGGTCTTTCACCGGGGAGCTGTTTTTT.

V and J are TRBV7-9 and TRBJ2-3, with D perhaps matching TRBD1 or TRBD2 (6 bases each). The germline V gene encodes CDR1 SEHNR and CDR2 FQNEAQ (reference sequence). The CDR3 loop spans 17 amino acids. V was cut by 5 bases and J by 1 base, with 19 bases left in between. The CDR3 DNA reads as TGTGCCAGCAGCCCCAGACAGGCCGGCGGGGGCACAGATACGCAGTATTTT. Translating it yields CASSPRQAGGGTDTQYF. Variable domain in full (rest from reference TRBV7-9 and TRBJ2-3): DTGVSQNPRHKITKRGQNVTFRCDPISEHNRLYWYRQTLGQGPEFLTYFQNEAQLEKSRLLSDRFSAERPKGSFSTLEIQRTEQGDSAMYLCASSPRQAGGGTDTQYFGPGTRLTVL.

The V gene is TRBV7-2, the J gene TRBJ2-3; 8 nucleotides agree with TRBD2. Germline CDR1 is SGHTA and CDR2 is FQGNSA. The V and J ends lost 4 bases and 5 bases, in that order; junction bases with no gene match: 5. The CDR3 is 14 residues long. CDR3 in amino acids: CASSSGTRGDTQYF. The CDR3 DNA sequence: TGTGCCAGCAGCTCAGGGACTAGGGGAGATACGCAGTATTTT.

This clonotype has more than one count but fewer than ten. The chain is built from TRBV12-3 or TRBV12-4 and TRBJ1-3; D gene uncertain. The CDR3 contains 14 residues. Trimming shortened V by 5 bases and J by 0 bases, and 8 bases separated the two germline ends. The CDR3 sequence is CASSKLSSGNTIYF. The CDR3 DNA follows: TGTGCCAGCAGTAAACTTAGCTCTGGAAACACCATATATTTT.

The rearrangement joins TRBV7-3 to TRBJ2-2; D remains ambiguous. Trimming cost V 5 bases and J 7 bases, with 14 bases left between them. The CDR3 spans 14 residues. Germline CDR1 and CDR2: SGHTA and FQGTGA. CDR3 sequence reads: CASSHQARDGELFF. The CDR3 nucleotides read TGTGCCAGCAGCCACCAAGCCCGCGACGGGGAGCTGTTTTTT.

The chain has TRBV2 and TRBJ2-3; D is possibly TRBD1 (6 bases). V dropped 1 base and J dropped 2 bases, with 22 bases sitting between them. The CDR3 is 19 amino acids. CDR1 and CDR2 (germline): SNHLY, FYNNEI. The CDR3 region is CASSEVEQGQSALTDTQYF. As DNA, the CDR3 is TGTGCCAGCAGTGAAGTAGAACAGGGTCAATCGGCACTCACAGATACGCAGTATTTT.

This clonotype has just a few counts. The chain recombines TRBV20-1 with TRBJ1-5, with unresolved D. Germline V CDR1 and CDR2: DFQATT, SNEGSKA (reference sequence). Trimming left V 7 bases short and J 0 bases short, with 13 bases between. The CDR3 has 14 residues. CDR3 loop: CSVSGSYSNQPQHF. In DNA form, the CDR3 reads TGCAGTGTATCGGGTAGTTATAGCAATCAGCCCCAGCATTTT.

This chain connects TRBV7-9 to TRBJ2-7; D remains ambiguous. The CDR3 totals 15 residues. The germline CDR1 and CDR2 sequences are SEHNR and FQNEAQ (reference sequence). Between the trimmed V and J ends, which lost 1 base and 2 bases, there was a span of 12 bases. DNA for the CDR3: TGTGCCAGCAGCTTAGGGCAGTTAGACCCCTACGAGCAGTACTTC. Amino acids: CASSLGQLDPYEQYF.

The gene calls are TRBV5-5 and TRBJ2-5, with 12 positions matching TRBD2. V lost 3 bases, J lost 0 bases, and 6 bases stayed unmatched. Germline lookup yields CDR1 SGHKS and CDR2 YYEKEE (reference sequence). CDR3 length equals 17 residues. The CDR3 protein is CASSSRLAGVYQETQYF. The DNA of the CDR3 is TGTGCCAGCAGCTCCCGACTAGCGGGGGTGTACCAAGAGACCCAGTACTTC.